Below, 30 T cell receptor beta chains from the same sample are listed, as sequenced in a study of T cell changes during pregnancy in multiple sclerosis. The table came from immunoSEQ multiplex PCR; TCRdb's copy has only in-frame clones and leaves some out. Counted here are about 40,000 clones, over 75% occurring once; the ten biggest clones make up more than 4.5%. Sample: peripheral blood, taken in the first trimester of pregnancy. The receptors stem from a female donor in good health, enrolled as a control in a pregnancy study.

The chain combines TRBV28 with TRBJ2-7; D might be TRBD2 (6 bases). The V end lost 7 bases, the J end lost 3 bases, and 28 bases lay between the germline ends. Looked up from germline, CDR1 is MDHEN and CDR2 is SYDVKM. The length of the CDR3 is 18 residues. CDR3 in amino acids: CASTPGGTLMGQSYEQYF. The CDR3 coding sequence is TGTGCCAGCACCCCTGGGGGGACCCTGATGGGCCAGAGCTACGAGCAGTACTTC.

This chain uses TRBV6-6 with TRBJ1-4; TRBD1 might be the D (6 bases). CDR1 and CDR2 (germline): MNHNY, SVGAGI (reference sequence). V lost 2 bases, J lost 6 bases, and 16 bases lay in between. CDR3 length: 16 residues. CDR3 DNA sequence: TGTGCCAGCAGTTACGGGGGCGTCGGGGGGGATGAAAAACTGTTTTTT. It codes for CASSYGGVGGDEKLFF.

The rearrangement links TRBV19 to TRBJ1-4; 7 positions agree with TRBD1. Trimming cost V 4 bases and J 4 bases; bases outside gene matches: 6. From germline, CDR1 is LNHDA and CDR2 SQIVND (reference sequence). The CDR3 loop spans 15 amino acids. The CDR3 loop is CASSKRQGINEKLFF. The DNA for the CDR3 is TGTGCCAGTAGTAAGAGACAGGGTATTAATGAAAAACTGTTTTTT.

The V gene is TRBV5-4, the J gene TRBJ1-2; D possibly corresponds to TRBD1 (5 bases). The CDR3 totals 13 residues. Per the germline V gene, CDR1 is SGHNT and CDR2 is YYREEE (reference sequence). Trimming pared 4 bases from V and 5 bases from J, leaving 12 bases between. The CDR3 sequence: CASSGAREYGYTF. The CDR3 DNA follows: TGTGCCAGCAGCGGTGCCAGGGAATATGGCTACACCTTC. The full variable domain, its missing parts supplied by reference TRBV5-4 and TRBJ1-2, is ETGVTQSPTHLIKTRGQQVTLRCSSQSGHNTVSWYQQALGQGPQFIFQYYREEENGRGNFPPRFSGLQFPNYSSELNVNALELDDSALYLCASSGAREYGYTFGSGTRLTVV.

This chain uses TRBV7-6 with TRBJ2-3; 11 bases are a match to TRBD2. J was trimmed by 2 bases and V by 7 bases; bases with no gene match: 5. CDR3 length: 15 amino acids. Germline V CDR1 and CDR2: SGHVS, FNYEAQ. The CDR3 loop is CASTPLAGDTDTQYF. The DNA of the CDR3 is TGTGCCAGCACCCCACTAGCGGGGGACACAGATACGCAGTATTTT.

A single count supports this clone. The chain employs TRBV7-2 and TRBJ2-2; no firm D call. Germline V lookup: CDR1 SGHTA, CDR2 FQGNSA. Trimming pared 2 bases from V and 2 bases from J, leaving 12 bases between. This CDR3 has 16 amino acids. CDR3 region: CASSLKHPVNTGELFF. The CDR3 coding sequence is TGTGCCAGCAGCTTAAAGCACCCGGTTAACACCGGGGAGCTGTTTTTT.

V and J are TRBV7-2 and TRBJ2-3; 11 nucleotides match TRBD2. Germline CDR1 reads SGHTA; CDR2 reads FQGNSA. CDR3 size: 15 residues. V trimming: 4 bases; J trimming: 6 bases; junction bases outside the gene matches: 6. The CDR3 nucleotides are TGTGCCAGCAGCTATACTAGCGGGAGTAAGGATACGCAGTATTTT. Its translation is CASSYTSGSKDTQYF.

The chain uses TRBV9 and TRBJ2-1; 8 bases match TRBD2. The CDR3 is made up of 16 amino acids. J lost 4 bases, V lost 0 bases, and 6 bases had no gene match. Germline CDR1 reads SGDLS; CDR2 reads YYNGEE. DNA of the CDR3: TGTGCCAGCAGCGTAGGTCCGGGAGGGTTTTACAATGAGCAGTTCTTC. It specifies CASSVGPGGFYNEQFF.

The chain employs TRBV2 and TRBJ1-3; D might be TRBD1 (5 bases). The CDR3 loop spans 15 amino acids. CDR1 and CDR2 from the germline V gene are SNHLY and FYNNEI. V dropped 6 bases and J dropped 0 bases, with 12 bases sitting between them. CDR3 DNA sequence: TGTGCCAGCAGGCCTCAGGGATCCTCTGGAAACACCATATATTTT. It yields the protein CASRPQGSSGNTIYF.

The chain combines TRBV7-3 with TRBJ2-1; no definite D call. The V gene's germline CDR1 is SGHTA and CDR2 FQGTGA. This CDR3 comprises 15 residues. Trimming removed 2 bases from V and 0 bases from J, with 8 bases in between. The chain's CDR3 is CASSLGGNSYNEQFF. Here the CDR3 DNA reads TGTGCCAGCAGCTTAGGCGGCAACTCCTACAATGAGCAGTTCTTC.

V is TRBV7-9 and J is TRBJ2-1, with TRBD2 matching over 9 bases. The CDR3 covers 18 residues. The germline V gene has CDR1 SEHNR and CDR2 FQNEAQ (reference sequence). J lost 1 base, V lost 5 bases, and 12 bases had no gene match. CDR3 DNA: TGTGCCAGCAGCCGTAGGGGAGGCGGGGGGGTATCCTACAATGAGCAGTTCTTC. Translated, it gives CASSRRGGGGVSYNEQFF.

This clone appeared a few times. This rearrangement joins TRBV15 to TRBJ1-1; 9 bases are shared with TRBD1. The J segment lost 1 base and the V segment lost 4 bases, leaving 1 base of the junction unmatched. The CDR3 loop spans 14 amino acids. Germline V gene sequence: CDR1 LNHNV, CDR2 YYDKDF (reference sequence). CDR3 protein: CATSTGQGNTEAFF. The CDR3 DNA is TGTGCCACCAGCACGGGACAGGGGAACACTGAAGCTTTCTTT.

In DNA, the CDR3 is TGTGCCAGCAGTCAAGGGGCGGGGAACTATGGCTACACCTTC. The encoded protein is CASSQGAGNYGYTF. The V call is TRBV6-1, the J call TRBJ1-2, with D perhaps TRBD1 (5 bases). The germline V gene encodes CDR1 MNHNS and CDR2 SASEGT. This CDR3 is 14 amino acids long. V lost 5 bases to trimming and J lost 2 bases, with 12 bases between them.

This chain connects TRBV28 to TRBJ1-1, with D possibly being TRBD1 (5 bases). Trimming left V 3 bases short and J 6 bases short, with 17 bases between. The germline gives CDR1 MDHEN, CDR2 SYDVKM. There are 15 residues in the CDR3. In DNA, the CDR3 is TGTGCCAGCAGTTTCTCCTCAGGGATTCACGCTGAAGCTTTCTTT. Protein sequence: CASSFSSGIHAEAFF. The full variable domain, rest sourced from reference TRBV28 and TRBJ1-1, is DVKVTQSSRYLVKRTGEKVFLECVQDMDHENMFWYRQDPGLGLRLIYFSYDVKMKEKGDIPEGYSVSREKKERFSLILESASTNQTSMYLCASSFSSGIHAEAFFGQGTRLTVV.

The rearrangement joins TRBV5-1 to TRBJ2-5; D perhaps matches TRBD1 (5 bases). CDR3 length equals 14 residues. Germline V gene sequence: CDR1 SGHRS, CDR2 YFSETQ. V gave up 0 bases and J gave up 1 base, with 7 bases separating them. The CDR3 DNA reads TGCGCCAGCAGCTTGGGTAGGGGCCAAGAGACCCAGTACTTC. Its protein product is CASSLGRGQETQYF.

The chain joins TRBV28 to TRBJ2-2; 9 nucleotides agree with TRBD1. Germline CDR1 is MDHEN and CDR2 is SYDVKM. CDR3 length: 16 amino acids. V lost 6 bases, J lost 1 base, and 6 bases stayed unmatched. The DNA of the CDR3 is TGTGCCAGCAGCCTCCTGGGACAGGGGAACACCGGGGAGCTGTTTTTT. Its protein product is CASSLLGQGNTGELFF.

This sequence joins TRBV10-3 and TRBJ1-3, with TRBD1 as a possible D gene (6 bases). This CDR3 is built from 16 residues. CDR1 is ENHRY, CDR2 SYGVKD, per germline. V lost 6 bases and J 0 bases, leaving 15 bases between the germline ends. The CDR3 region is CAIRGASLDSGNTIYF. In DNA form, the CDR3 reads TGTGCCATCAGGGGGGCCTCCTTGGACTCTGGAAACACCATATATTTT.

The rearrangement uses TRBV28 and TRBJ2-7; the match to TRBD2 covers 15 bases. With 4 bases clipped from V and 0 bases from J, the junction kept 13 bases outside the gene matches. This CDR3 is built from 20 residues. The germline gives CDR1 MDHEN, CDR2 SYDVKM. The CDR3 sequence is CASSSTAGTSGRRSSYEQYF. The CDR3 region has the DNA TGTGCCAGCAGTTCAACCGCCGGGACTAGCGGGAGGCGGAGCTCCTACGAGCAGTACTTC.

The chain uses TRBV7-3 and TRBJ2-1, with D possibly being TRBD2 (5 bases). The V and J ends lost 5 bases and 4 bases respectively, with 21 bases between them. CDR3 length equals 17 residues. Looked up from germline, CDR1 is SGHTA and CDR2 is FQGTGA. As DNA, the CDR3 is TGTGCCAGCAGCCTCAGGCCGGGAAATTACCTTTACAATGAGCAGTTCTTC. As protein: CASSLRPGNYLYNEQFF. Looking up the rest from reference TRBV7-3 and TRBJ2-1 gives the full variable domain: GAGVSQTPSNKVTEKGKYVELRCDPISGHTALYWYRQSLGQGPEFLIYFQGTGAADDSGLPNDRFFAVRPEGSVSTLKIQRTERGDSAVYLCASSLRPGNYLYNEQFFGPGTRLTVL.

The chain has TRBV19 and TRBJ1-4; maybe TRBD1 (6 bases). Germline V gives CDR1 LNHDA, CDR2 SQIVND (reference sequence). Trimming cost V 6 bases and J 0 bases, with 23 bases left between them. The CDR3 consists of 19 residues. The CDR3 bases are TGTGCCAGTAGCTCCACAGGGAAAATCCCACTTACAACTAATGAAAAACTGTTTTTT. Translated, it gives CASSSTGKIPLTTNEKLFF.

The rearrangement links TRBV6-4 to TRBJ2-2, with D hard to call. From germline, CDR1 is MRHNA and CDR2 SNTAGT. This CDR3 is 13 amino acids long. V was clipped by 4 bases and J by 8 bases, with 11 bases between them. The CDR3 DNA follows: TGTGCCAGCAGTGCAGGTGACGCAGGGGAGCTGTTTTTT. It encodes CASSAGDAGELFF.

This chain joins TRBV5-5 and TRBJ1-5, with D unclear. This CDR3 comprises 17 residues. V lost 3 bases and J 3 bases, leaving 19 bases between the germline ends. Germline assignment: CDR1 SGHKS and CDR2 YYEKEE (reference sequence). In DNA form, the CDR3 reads TGTGCCAGCAGCTCCCGAAAGGAGGGAGAGCCCAATCAGCCCCAGCATTTT. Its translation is CASSSRKEGEPNQPQHF.

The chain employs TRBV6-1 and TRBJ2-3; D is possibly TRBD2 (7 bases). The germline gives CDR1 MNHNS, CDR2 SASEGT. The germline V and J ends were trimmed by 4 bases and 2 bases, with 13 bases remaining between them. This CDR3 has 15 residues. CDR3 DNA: TGTGCCAGCAGTGTAGGGGGGGACTTCACAGATACGCAGTATTTT. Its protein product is CASSVGGDFTDTQYF.

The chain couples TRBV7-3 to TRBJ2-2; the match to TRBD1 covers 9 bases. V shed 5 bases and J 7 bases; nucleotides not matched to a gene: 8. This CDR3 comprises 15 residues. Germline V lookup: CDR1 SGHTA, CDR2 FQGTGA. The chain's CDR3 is CASSTPGQGLGELFF. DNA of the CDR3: TGTGCCAGCAGCACCCCGGGACAGGGTCTCGGGGAGCTGTTTTTT.

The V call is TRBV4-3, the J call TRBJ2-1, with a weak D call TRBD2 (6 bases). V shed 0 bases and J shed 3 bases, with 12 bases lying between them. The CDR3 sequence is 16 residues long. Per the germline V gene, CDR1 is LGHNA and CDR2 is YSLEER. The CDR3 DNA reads TGCGCCAGCAGCCAAGATGGGACTTCTTACTACAATGAGCAGTTCTTC. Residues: CASSQDGTSYYNEQFF.

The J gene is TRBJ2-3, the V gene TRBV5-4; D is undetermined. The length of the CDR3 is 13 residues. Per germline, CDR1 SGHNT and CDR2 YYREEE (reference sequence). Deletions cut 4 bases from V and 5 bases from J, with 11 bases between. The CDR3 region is CASSINPEDTQYF. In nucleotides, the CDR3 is TGTGCCAGCAGCATCAACCCAGAAGATACGCAGTATTTT.

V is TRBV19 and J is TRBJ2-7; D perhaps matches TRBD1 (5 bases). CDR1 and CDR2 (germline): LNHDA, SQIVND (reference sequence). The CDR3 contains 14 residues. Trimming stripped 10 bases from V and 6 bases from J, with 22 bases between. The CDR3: CATSLGAGPGEQYF. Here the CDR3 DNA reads TGTGCCACCTCTCTTGGGGCCGGCCCGGGCGAGCAGTACTTC.

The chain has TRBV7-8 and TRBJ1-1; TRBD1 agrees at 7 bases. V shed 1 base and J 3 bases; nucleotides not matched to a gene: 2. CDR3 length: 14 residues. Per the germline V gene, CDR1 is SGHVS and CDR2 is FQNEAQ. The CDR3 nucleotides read TGTGCCAGCAGCTTAGTCCAGGGGGACACTGAAGCTTTCTTT. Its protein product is CASSLVQGDTEAFF.

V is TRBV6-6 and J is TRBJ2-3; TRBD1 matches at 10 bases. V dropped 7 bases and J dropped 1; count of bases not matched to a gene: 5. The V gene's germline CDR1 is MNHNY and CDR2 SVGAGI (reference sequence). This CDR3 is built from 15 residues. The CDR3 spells CASKLTGGRTDTQYF. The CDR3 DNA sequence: TGTGCCAGCAAGTTGACAGGGGGCCGCACAGATACGCAGTATTTT.

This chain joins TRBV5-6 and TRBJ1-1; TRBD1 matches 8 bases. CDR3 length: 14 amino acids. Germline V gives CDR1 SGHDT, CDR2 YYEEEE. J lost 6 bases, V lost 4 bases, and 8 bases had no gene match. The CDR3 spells CASSIGQGTAEAFF. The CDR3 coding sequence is TGTGCCAGCAGCATCGGACAGGGAACCGCTGAAGCTTTCTTT.